The clone carrying this T cell receptor (beta chain) appeared a single time. Per germline, CDR1 SEHNR and CDR2 FQNEAQ (reference sequence). The V end lost 5 bases, the J end lost 7 bases, and 15 bases lay between the germline ends. This CDR3 is 14 amino acids long. Per the original methods: Nucleated cell counts were estimated from reference gene primer amplification. Libraries were prepared by immunoSEQ multiplex PCR; TCRdb keeps only in-frame clonotypes and omits some of them. Clone size and the V and J calls come from that table; the DNA yielded D and trimming. The data show about 93,000 clones, with 75% to 90% seen just once and over 15% held by the top ten. This specimen belongs to a study of blood T cell repertoires in COVID-19. Study in general: In each case, the material was cDNA or gDNA derived from T cells, B-cell-depleted T cells, or PBMCs.

The specimen sequenced was peripheral blood. This chain uses TRBV7-9 with TRBJ1-3, with D perhaps TRBD1 (6 bases). This sequence was found in a woman older than 75 with acute or convalescent COVID-19. The CDR3 DNA reads as TGTGCCAGCAGCCGACAGGTCACGGGGAACACCATATATTTT. Translated: CASSRQVTGNTIYF. The whole variable domain, remainder taken from reference TRBV7-9 and TRBJ1-3, is DTGVSQNPRHKITKRGQNVTFRCDPISEHNRLYWYRQTLGQGPEFLTYFQNEAQLEKSRLLSDRFSAERPKGSFSTLEIQRTEQGDSAMYLCASSRQVTGNTIYFGEGSWLTVV.